Below are 2 T cell receptor beta chains sequenced from a single sample in a study of T cell repertoires in cytomegalovirus infection. One entry per CDR3 protein results from TCRdb running MiXCR on the reads. The repertoire holds approximately 500,000 distinct CDR3 sequences, about 11% seen once, with around 9.6% in the top ten. Sequencing input: PBMCs. These receptors all stem from a human donor in good health (CMV status not recorded). Some clones in this sample may be carry-over from other donors' samples.

This clonotype occurred many times. The rearrangement links TRBV7-2 to TRBJ1-3; no firm D call. The CDR3 loop spans 15 amino acids. Trimming cost V 5 bases and J 2 bases, with 13 bases left between them. Germline V gives CDR1 SGHTA, CDR2 FQGNSA. This CDR3 reads CASSVSQSPGNTIYF. DNA of the CDR3: TGTGCCAGCAGCGTATCACAGAGCCCTGGAAACACCATATATTTT.

The chain links TRBV29-1 to TRBJ1-1; D is uncertain. Trimming removed 4 bases from V and 1 base from J, with 10 bases in between. Germline V gene sequence: CDR1 SQVTM, CDR2 ANQGSEA. CDR3 length: 13 amino acids. Here the CDR3 reads CSVVSHRNTEAFF. The CDR3 coding sequence is TGCAGCGTTGTGTCACACCGGAACACTGAAGCTTTCTTT. Based on the CDR3 plus reference TRBV29-1 and TRBJ1-1, the full variable domain is SAVISQKPSRDICQRGTSLTIQCQVDSQVTMMFWYRQQPGQSLTLIATANQGSEATYESGFVIDKFPISRPNLTFSTLTVSNMSPEDSSIYLCSVVSHRNTEAFFGQGTRLTVV.